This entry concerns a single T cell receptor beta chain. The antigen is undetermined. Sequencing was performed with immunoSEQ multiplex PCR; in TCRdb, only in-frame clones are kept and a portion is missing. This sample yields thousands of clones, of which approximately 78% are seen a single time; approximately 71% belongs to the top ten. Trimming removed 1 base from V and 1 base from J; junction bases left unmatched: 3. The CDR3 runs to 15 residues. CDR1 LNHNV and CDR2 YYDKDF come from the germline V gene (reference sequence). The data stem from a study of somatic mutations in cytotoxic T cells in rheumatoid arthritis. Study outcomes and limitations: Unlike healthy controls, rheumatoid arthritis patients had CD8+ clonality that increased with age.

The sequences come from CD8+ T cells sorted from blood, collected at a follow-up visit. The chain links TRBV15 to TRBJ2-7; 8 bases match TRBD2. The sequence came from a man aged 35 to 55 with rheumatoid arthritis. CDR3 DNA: TGTGCCACCAGCAGAGTAGCGGGACCATCCTACGAGCAGTACTTC. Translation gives CATSRVAGPSYEQYF.